This T cell receptor beta chain was identified during a study of cytomegalovirus exposure and HLA in healthy donors. Overall study context: Roughly 86 million unique TCRs from HLA-typed donors made up an early data release. Study results and limitations: An analysis that came later showed most CMV-associated TCR beta chains appearing HLA-restricted.

This clone was counted between two and nine times. Its antigen is as yet unknown. The CDR3 totals 13 residues. V lost 4 bases, J lost 1 base, and 6 bases lay in between. Germline V CDR1 and CDR2: SGHRS, YFSETQ. As for the donors, each was a healthy bone marrow donor. In the PCR, 60 Vbeta and 13 Jbeta primers were used. Generated by immunoSEQ multiplex PCR, the TCRdb table keeps only in-frame clones and is missing some. The sample includes some 130,000 clones, approximately 80% of them seen just once. This chain connects TRBV5-1 to TRBJ1-5; the D is unclear. This clonotype originated in a woman aged 40 to 50 in good health and CMV-seronegative. Sequencing was performed on PBMCs. In DNA form, the CDR3 reads TGCGCCAGCAGCGCGGGGAGCAATCAGCCCCAGCATTTT. Translation: CASSAGSNQPQHF. Complete variable domain (other parts from reference TRBV5-1 and TRBJ1-5): KAGVTQTPRYLIKTRGQQVTLSCSPISGHRSVSWYQQTPGQGLQFLFEYFSETQRNKGNFPGRFSGRQFSNSRSEMNVSTLELGDSALYLCASSAGSNQPQHFGDGTRLSIL.